The rows below give T cell receptor beta chains drawn from one sample of a study of shared clonotypes between healthy human individuals. Profiled with immunoSEQ multiplex PCR; TCRdb holds only in-frame clones, not every one. Here the sample spans 2.3 million or so clones, 80% to 95% being singletons. The specimen was naive CD4+ T cells from PBMCs. Every receptor here comes from a man between 18 and 35 years old in good health. Some clones in this sample may be carry-over from other donors' samples. The CDR3 runs from the conserved cysteine through the conserved F or W. A D gene is named only where the DNA matches it firmly. Clone size appears in some rows only: once, few, many, or a class for an expanded clone.

TRBV5-1,NA,TRBJ2-1,NA,CASSLSGRNSYNEQFF,TGCGCCAGCAGCTTGTCTGGGCGGAACTCCTACAATGAGCAGTTCTTC
TRBV5-1,NA,TRBJ2-7,NA,CASSAGAYEQYF,TGCGCCAGCAGCGCTGGGGCGTACGAGCAGTACTTC
TRBV11-2,NA,TRBJ2-1,TRBD2,CASSPPSGSPSYNEQFF,TGTGCCAGCAGCCCTCCTAGCGGGAGCCCTTCCTACAATGAGCAGTTCTTC
TRBV28,NA,TRBJ1-5,NA,CASSVGGTTFSNQPQHF,TGTGCCAGCAGTGTAGGAGGGACAACTTTTAGCAATCAGCCCCAGCATTTT
TRBV9,NA,TRBJ2-1,NA,CASSPGGGIYNEQFF,TGTGCCAGCAGCCCCGGGGGCGGGATCTACAATGAGCAGTTCTTC
TRBV9,once,TRBJ2-3,TRBD2,CASSAASGLDTQYF,TGTGCCAGCAGCGCCGCTAGCGGGCTTGATACGCAGTATTTT
TRBV2,NA,TRBJ2-5,NA,CASSGTFGAQYF,NA
TRBV30,NA,TRBJ1-5,NA,CAWSAPAGSQPQHF,TGTGCCTGGAGTGCCCCCGCAGGAAGTCAGCCCCAGCATTTT
TRBV5-1,NA,TRBJ1-5,NA,CASSLVGGGQPQHF,TGCGCCAGCAGCTTGGTTGGGGGAGGTCAGCCCCAGCATTTT
TRBV6-1,NA,TRBJ1-2,NA,CASSEVRNYGYTF,TGTGCCAGCAGTGAAGTCAGGAACTATGGCTACACCTTC
TRBV11-2,NA,TRBJ2-3,NA,CASSLVANGGADTQYF,TGTGCCAGCAGCTTAGTGGCGAACGGAGGCGCAGATACGCAGTATTTT
TRBV5-5,NA,TRBJ2-2,TRBD2,CASSSSLAGVNTGELFF,TGTGCCAGCAGCTCCTCTTTAGCGGGAGTAAACACCGGGGAGCTGTTTTTT
TRBV27,NA,TRBJ1-2,NA,CASSFDRFSNYGYTF,TGTGCCAGCAGTTTTGACAGATTCTCTAACTATGGCTACACCTTC
TRBV5-1,NA,TRBJ2-7,TRBD1,CASSLGSGRGPDEQYF,TGCGCCAGCAGCTTGGGTAGCGGCAGGGGGCCCGACGAGCAGTACTTC
TRBV5-4,NA,TRBJ2-1,NA,CASSSVLGLSYNEQFF,TGTGCCAGCAGCTCGGTACTAGGCCTCTCCTACAATGAGCAGTTCTTC
TRBV6-4,NA,TRBJ1-2,TRBD1,CASSALGTGDGYTF,TGTGCCAGCAGTGCACTCGGGACAGGGGATGGCTACACCTTC
TRBV4-2,NA,TRBJ2-1,TRBD2,CASSQTRGGRQYNEQFF,TGTGCCAGCAGCCAGACCCGTGGCGGGAGACAGTACAATGAGCAGTTCTTC
TRBV6-5,NA,TRBJ1-5,NA,CASRPHGEGNQPQHF,TGTGCCAGCAGACCGCATGGGGAAGGGAATCAGCCCCAGCATTTT
TRBV28,NA,TRBJ2-5,NA,CASSLRGEETQYF,TGTGCCAGCAGTCTTAGGGGGGAGGAGACCCAGTACTTC
TRBV11-2,NA,TRBJ2-2,TRBD2,CASSLEDGRAAGELFF,TGTGCCAGCAGCTTAGAGGACGGGAGGGCCGCCGGGGAGCTGTTTTTT
TRBV7-3,NA,TRBJ2-2,NA,CASSPPRGSGTGELFF,TGTGCCAGCAGCCCCCCGAGGGGCAGCGGCACCGGGGAGCTGTTTTTT
TRBV2,NA,TRBJ1-3,NA,CASKVDSGNTIYF,TGTGCCAGTAAAGTTGACTCTGGAAACACCATATATTTT
TRBV11-2,NA,TRBJ2-1,NA,CASSLMLRLGLRSNEQFF,TGTGCCAGCAGCTTAATGTTGCGGCTGGGACTTCGGTCCAATGAGCAGTTCTTC
TRBV7-3,NA,TRBJ2-7,NA,CASSLEGPYAGEQYF,TGTGCCAGCAGCTTAGAGGGGCCCTATGCGGGCGAGCAGTACTTC
TRBV5-4,NA,TRBJ2-1,NA,CASSLVLGMNEQFF,TGTGCCAGCAGCTTAGTACTAGGGATGAATGAGCAGTTCTTC
TRBV6-5,NA,TRBJ1-2,NA,CASSSGYGYTF,TGTGCCAGCAGTTCAGGCTATGGCTACACCTTC
TRBV4-1,NA,TRBJ2-4,TRBD2,CASSPGPGGSKTKNIQYF,TGCGCCAGCAGCCCGGGGCCTGGCGGGAGTAAGACCAAAAACATTCAGTACTTC
TRBV10-3,NA,TRBJ2-1,TRBD2,CATGTSGTDEQFF,TGTGCCACCGGGACTAGCGGGACTGATGAGCAGTTCTTC
TRBV2,NA,TRBJ2-5,TRBD1,CASSLLGQGLETQYF,TGTGCCAGCAGCCTATTGGGACAGGGCCTAGAGACCCAGTACTTC
TRBV6-1,NA,TRBJ2-5,NA,CASSEASKSPQYF,TGTGCCAGCAGTGAAGCTAGCAAGAGTCCCCAGTACTTC
TRBV7-3,once,TRBJ2-1,TRBD1,CASSPGQGITNEQFF,TGTGCCAGCAGCCCCGGACAGGGGATAACAAATGAGCAGTTCTTC
TRBV28,NA,TRBJ1-4,NA,CASSLPDRINEKLFF,TGTGCCAGCAGTTTACCCGACAGGATAAATGAAAAACTGTTTTTT
TRBV5-1,once,TRBJ1-1,NA,CASSLAGINTEAFF,TGCGCCAGCAGCTTGGCCGGGATTAACACTGAAGCTTTCTTT
TRBV2,NA,TRBJ2-5,NA,CASSETTMTQYF,TGTGCCAGCAGTGAAACAACGATGACCCAGTACTTC
TRBV11-3,NA,TRBJ2-1,NA,CASSFSGGHQFF,TGTGCCAGCAGCTTTTCCGGAGGCCATCAGTTCTTC
TRBV4-2,NA,TRBJ2-2,TRBD2,CASSQELAGGLPRELFF,TGTGCCAGCAGCCAAGAACTAGCGGGAGGGCTCCCGAGGGAGCTGTTTTTT
TRBV5-1,once,TRBJ1-2,NA,CASSLATGQDYGYTF,TGCGCCAGCAGCTTGGCTACAGGGCAGGATTATGGCTACACCTTC
TRBV7-8,NA,TRBJ2-7,NA,CASSLVTASSYEQYF,TGTGCCAGCAGCTTAGTTACCGCCTCCTCCTACGAGCAGTACTTC
TRBV2,NA,TRBJ2-7,NA,CASRRDGTYEQYF,TGTGCCAGCAGGCGGGACGGGACCTACGAGCAGTACTTC
TRBV10-1,NA,TRBJ2-7,NA,CASIRNQWGRCEQYF,TGCGCCAGCATAAGGAACCAGTGGGGAAGGTGCGAGCAGTACTTC
TRBV6-5,NA,TRBJ1-1,NA,CASSFKNTEAFF,TGTGCCAGCAGTTTTAAGAACACTGAAGCTTTCTTT
TRBV5-6,NA,TRBJ1-3,NA,CASSLGGGLNSGNTIYF,TGTGCCAGCAGCTTGGGTGGGGGTCTCAACTCTGGAAACACCATATATTTT
TRBV5-1,NA,TRBJ2-2,NA,CASGDPGSTGELFF,TGCGCCAGCGGAGACCCCGGAAGCACCGGGGAGCTGTTTTTT
TRBV11-2,NA,TRBJ2-5,NA,CASSTPATPFQQYF,TGTGCCAGCAGCACCCCCGCGACACCCTTTCAGCAGTACTTC